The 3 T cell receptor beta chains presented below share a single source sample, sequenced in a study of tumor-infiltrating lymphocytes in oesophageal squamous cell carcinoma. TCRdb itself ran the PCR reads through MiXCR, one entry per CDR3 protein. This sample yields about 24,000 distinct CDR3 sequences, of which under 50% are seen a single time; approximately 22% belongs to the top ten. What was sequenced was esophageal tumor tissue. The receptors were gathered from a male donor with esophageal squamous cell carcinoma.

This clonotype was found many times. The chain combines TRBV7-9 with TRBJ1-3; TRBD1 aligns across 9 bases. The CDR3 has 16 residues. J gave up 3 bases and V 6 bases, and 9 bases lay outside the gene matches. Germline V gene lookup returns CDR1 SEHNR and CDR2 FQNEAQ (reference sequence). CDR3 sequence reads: CASSRRQGESGNTIYF. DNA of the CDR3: TGTGCCAGCAGTAGGCGACAGGGGGAAAGTGGAAACACCATATATTTT.

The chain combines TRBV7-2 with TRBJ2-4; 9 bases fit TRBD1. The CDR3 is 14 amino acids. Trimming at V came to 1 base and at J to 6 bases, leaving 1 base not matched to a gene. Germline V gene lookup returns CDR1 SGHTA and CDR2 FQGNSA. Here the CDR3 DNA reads TGTGCCAGCAGCTTAGGGACAGGGGCAAACATTCAGTACTTC. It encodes CASSLGTGANIQYF.

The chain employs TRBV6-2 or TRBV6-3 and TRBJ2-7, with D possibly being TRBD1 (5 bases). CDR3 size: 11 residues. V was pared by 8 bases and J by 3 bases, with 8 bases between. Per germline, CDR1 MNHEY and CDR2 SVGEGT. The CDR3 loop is CASLGDYEQYF. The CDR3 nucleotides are TGTGCCAGCTTAGGGGACTACGAGCAGTACTTC.